The next 12 T cell receptor beta chains were all read from a single sample in a study of T-cell memory formation after mild COVID-19 (dated by TCRdb to the early 2020s). The method was 5' RACE. Sequenced on an Illumina NovaSeq 6000. The public reads were reprocessed in TCRdb via fastp at Q25 and MiXCR, keeping in-frame beta chains. One record per CDR3 amino acid sequence lists the most common genes and DNA. The sample includes about 430,000 distinct CDR3 sequences, with more than 15% observed a single time. About 22% of the sample lies in the top ten. Specimen: PBMCs or a T cell subset sorted from them (not recorded which). The receptor source for this set is a young man who had mild COVID-19 (a few samples of this study predate the infection). The sample titles of this study are shuffled in the database, so cell type and time point are left out; the donor was told from shared clones.

This chain uses TRBV6-2 or TRBV6-3 with TRBJ2-7; D gene ambiguous. This CDR3 has 14 amino acids. Germline-derived CDR1 and CDR2 are MNHEY and SVGEGT. The V end lost 0 bases, the J end lost 1 base, and 7 bases lay between the germline ends. The CDR3 sequence is CASSYSDGSYEQYV. CDR3 in DNA: TGTGCCAGCAGTTACTCGGACGGGTCCTACGAGCAGTACGTC.

The J gene is TRBJ2-7, the V gene TRBV18; D is uncertain. Germline CDR1 is KGHSH and CDR2 is LQKENI. The CDR3 is made up of 13 amino acids. V was shortened by 5 bases and J by 3 bases, with 11 bases between the two germline ends. For the CDR3, the DNA is TGTGCCAGCTCATGGGCCAAAGACTACGAGCAGTACTTC. This sequence encodes CASSWAKDYEQYF.

In this sample, this clonotype turned up once. The CDR3 DNA sequence: TGTGCCATATCCCACGGGAGCAATCAGCCCCAGCATTTT. This translates into CAISHGSNQPQHF. The V and J genes are TRBV7-2 and TRBJ1-5; D not certain. Germline values: CDR1 SGHTA, CDR2 FQGNSA. This CDR3 is built from 13 residues. Deletions cut 10 bases from V and 1 base from J, with 11 bases between.

This clonotype was seen just once. The chain is built from TRBV24-1 and TRBJ2-7; D is unresolved. Germline V gene data show CDR1 as KGHDR and CDR2 as SFDVKD. The V and J ends lost 1 base and 3 bases respectively, with 6 bases between them. The CDR3 is 13 residues long. CDR3 amino acids: CATSDFGRYEQYV. For the CDR3, the DNA is TGTGCCACCAGTGATTTCGGCCGCTACGAGCAGTACGTC.

The rearrangement uses TRBV7-2 and TRBJ2-3; D is possibly TRBD1 or TRBD2 (5 bases each). The germline V gene encodes CDR1 SGHTA and CDR2 FQGNSA. The CDR3 runs to 12 residues. V was pared by 4 bases and J by 6 bases, with 8 bases between. Written as DNA, the CDR3 is TGTGCCAGCAGCTGGGGGTTCGATACGCAGTATTTT. Translation gives CASSWGFDTQYF.

This clonotype was seen a handful of times. The chain employs TRBV20-1 and TRBJ2-7, with 8 bases aligning to TRBD1. Germline loops: CDR1 DFQATT, CDR2 SNEGSKA (reference sequence). This CDR3 region has 13 residues. With V trimmed by 6 bases and J by 0 bases, 4 bases remained unmatched. DNA of the CDR3: TGCAGTGCGCTTGACAGGGGCTCCTACGAGCAGTACGTC. Its translation is CSALDRGSYEQYV.

This clonotype showed up many times. V and J are TRBV12-3 or TRBV12-4 and TRBJ1-5, with D hard to call. CDR3 length equals 12 residues. The V and J ends lost 4 bases and 5 bases respectively, with 6 bases between them. CDR3 loop: CASSWGDQPQHF. CDR3 nucleotides: TGTGCCAGCAGTTGGGGAGATCAGCCCCAGCATTTT.

This clonotype showed up many times. The chain carries TRBV15 and TRBJ2-3; the match to TRBD1 covers 8 bases. V lost 7 bases and J lost 2; bases outside the gene matches: 8. The germline V gene encodes CDR1 LNHNV and CDR2 YYDKDF (reference sequence). The CDR3 extends over 15 amino acids. Written as DNA, the CDR3 is TGTGCCACCACCCGGGACAGGCACTACACAGATACGCAGTATTTT. Encoded protein: CATTRDRHYTDTQYF.

This clonotype was observed at least ten times. The chain couples TRBV16 to TRBJ2-7, with D tentatively TRBD2 (5 bases). The CDR3 is made up of 13 amino acids. Trimming left V 3 bases short and J 1 base short, with 7 bases between. The germline V gene has CDR1 KGHSY and CDR2 FQNENV. In nucleotides, the CDR3 is TGTGCCAGCAGCCATCGGGGATCCTACGAGCAGTACTTC. As protein: CASSHRGSYEQYF.

V gene TRBV6-6 combines with J gene TRBJ2-1; D gene unclear. This CDR3 spans 14 amino acids. The germline gives CDR1 MNHNY, CDR2 SVGAGI (reference sequence). Trimming pared 11 bases from V and 0 bases from J, leaving 14 bases between. CDR3 DNA sequence: TGTGCCCTTTCCTTCTCTAGCTCCTACAATGAGCAGTTCTTC. Its protein is CALSFSSSYNEQFF.

The gene calls are TRBV7-2 and TRBJ2-5; a possible D gene is TRBD2 (5 bases). The CDR3 consists of 14 residues. The V gene's germline CDR1 is SGHTA and CDR2 FQGNSA. Trimming removed 5 bases from V and 7 bases from J, with 17 bases in between. Here the CDR3 reads CASSPGRGERTQYF. The CDR3 region has the DNA TGTGCCAGCAGCCCAGGACGGGGTGAGAGGACCCAGTACTTC.

V gene TRBV15 combines with J gene TRBJ1-1, with TRBD1 matching over 7 bases. V was clipped by 1 base and J by 7 bases; unmatched bases: 6. The CDR3 contains 14 residues. From germline, CDR1 is LNHNV and CDR2 YYDKDF (reference sequence). The CDR3 loop is CATSRVQGIVEAFF. The CDR3 DNA reads TGTGCCACCAGCAGAGTACAGGGGATTGTTGAAGCTTTCTTT.